One sample yielded the 9 T cell receptor beta chains listed below, sequenced in a study of blood T cell repertoires in COVID-19. Only in-frame clones appear in the TCRdb table, and some are missing; sequencing was by immunoSEQ multiplex PCR. Of about 250,000 clones listed, approximately 90% were seen once; the top ten hold 1.5% to 2%. The sample was PBMCs or T cells enriched from blood (not recorded which). These receptors all come from a woman between 18 and 29 years old who had recovered from COVID-19.

This chain connects TRBV28 to TRBJ1-1; weak D call: TRBD1 (5 bases). V was trimmed by 5 bases and J by 3 bases, leaving 10 bases between them. Germline CDR1 is MDHEN and CDR2 is SYDVKM. The CDR3 consists of 13 residues. This chain's CDR3 is CASSGHVYTEAFF. In nucleotides, the CDR3 is TGTGCCAGCAGTGGACACGTATACACTGAAGCTTTCTTT. The full variable domain, its missing parts supplied by reference TRBV28 and TRBJ1-1, is DVKVTQSSRYLVKRTGEKVFLECVQDMDHENMFWYRQDPGLGLRLIYFSYDVKMKEKGDIPEGYSVSREKKERFSLILESASTNQTSMYLCASSGHVYTEAFFGQGTRLTVV.

This chain uses TRBV28 with TRBJ1-5, with unresolved D. The germline V gene encodes CDR1 MDHEN and CDR2 SYDVKM. The CDR3 consists of 15 residues. Trimming shortened V by 5 bases and J by 5 bases, and 16 bases separated the two germline ends. The CDR3 loop is CASSVRSIWDQPQHF. The CDR3 DNA follows: TGTGCCAGCAGTGTGAGGTCTATTTGGGATCAGCCCCAGCATTTT.

CDR3 DNA sequence: TGCGCCAGCAGTCCCAGCTCCTATAATTCACCCCTCCACTTT. It specifies CASSPSSYNSPLHF. The chain recombines TRBV5-1 with TRBJ1-6; D remains ambiguous. Germline-derived CDR1 and CDR2 are SGHRS and YFSETQ. Trimming took 5 bases from V and 0 from J, leaving 6 bases between them. The CDR3 loop spans 14 amino acids.

This chain uses TRBV29-1 with TRBJ1-4, with D perhaps matching TRBD1 (5 bases). Between the trimmed V and J ends, which lost 7 bases and 0 bases, there was a span of 9 bases. The germline CDR1 and CDR2 sequences are SQVTM and ANQGSEA. CDR3 size: 13 residues. The CDR3, as DNA: TGCAGCGGGCTACAGGCAACTAATGAAAAACTGTTTTTT. Protein: CSGLQATNEKLFF.

This clone showed up just once. J is TRBJ2-1 and V is TRBV9; D may be TRBD2 (6 bases). CDR3 length: 16 amino acids. Trimming removed 3 bases from V and 6 bases from J, with 19 bases in between. CDR1 and CDR2 from the germline V gene are SGDLS and YYNGEE. CDR3 nucleotides: TGTGCCAGCAGCGGCGGGGCGGGTGGGTTACCCAATGAGCAGTTCTTC. It codes for CASSGGAGGLPNEQFF.

The chain employs TRBV5-6 and TRBJ1-6; D unresolved. Trimming removed 5 bases at V and 6 bases at J, with 12 bases between. Germline V gene lookup returns CDR1 SGHDT and CDR2 YYEEEE. This CDR3 contains 14 residues. CDR3 loop: CASSSTDGNSPLHF. As DNA, the CDR3 is TGTGCCAGCAGTAGCACTGACGGTAATTCACCCCTCCACTTT.

This clone was observed a few times. V usage is TRBV4-1 and J usage is TRBJ2-7; TRBD2 is a possible D gene (5 bases). This CDR3 region has 17 residues. Per the germline V gene, CDR1 is MGHRA and CDR2 is YSYEKL. The V and J ends lost 4 bases and 2 bases respectively, with 21 bases between them. The CDR3 nucleotides are TGCGCCAGCAGCCTAAGACCGGTACGGACTGACCCCTACGAGCAGTACTTC. Its protein is CASSLRPVRTDPYEQYF.

The CDR3 here is CASSSRGDGHKTQYF. The DNA of the CDR3 is TGTGCCAGCAGCTCTCGGGGGGACGGCCATAAGACCCAGTACTTC. This rearrangement joins TRBV13 to TRBJ2-5, with TRBD2 matching over 7 bases. The germline V gene encodes CDR1 PRHDT and CDR2 FYEKMQ (reference sequence). The V segment lost 4 bases and the J segment 6 bases; nucleotides outside the gene matches: 11. This CDR3 has 15 residues.

This chain joins TRBV18 and TRBJ2-7, with D possibly being TRBD2 (5 bases). The CDR3 runs to 19 residues. The V gene lost 5 bases and the J gene lost 3 bases, with 29 bases spanning the gap. Germline V CDR1 and CDR2: KGHSH, LQKENI. The CDR3 loop reads CASSRFSVDDTRIDYEQYF. The CDR3 coding sequence is TGTGCCAGCTCAAGGTTTTCAGTGGACGACACTAGGATAGACTACGAGCAGTACTTC.